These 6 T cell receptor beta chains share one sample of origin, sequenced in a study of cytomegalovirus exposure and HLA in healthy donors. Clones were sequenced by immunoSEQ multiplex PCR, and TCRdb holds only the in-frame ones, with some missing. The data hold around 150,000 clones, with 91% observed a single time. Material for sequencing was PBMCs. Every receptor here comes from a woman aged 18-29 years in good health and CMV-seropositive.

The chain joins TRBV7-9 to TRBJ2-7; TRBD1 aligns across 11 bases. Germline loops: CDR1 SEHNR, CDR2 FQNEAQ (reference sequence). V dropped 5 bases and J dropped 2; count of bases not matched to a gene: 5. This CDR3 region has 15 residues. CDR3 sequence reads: CASSGGQGAPYEQYF. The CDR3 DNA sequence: TGTGCCAGCAGCGGTGGACAGGGGGCTCCCTACGAGCAGTACTTC.

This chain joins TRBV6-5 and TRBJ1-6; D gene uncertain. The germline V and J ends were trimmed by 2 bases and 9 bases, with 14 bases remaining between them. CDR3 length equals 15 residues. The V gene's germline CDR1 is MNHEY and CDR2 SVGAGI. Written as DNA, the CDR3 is TGTGCCAGCAGTTACGAACCGGGGTGGGGTTCACCCCTCCACTTT. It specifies CASSYEPGWGSPLHF.

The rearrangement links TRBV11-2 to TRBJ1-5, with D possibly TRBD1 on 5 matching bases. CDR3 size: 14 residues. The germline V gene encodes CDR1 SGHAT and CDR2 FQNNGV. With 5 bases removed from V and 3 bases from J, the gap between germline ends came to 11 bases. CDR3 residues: CASSLGGNNQPQHF. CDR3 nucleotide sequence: TGTGCCAGCAGCCTGGGGGGGAACAATCAGCCCCAGCATTTT.

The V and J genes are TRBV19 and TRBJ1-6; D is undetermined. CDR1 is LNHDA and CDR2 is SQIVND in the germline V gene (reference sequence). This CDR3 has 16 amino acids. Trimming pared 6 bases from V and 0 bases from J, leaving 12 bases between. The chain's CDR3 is CASSIGSSSYNSPLHF. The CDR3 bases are TGTGCCAGTAGCATCGGGTCAAGCTCCTATAATTCACCCCTCCACTTT. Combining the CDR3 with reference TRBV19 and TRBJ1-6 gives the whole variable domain DGGITQSPKYLFRKEGQNVTLSCEQNLNHDAMYWYRQDPGQGLRLIYYSQIVNDFQKGDIAEGYSVSREKKESFPLTVTSAQKNPTAFYLCASSIGSSSYNSPLHFGNGTRLTVT.

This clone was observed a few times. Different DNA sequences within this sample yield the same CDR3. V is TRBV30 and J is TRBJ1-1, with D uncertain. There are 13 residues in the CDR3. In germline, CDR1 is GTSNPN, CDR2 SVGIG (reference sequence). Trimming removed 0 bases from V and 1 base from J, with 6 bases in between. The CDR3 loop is CAWSVLRNTEAFF. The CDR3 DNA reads TGTGCCTGGAGTGTACTGAGGAACACTGAAGCTTTCTTT.

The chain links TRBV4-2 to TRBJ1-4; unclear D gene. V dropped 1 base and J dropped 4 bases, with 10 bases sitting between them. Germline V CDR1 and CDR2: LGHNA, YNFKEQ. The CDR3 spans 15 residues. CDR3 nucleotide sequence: TGTGCCAGCAGCCAAGGGGAGGAGATTAATGAAAAACTGTTTTTT. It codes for CASSQGEEINEKLFF.